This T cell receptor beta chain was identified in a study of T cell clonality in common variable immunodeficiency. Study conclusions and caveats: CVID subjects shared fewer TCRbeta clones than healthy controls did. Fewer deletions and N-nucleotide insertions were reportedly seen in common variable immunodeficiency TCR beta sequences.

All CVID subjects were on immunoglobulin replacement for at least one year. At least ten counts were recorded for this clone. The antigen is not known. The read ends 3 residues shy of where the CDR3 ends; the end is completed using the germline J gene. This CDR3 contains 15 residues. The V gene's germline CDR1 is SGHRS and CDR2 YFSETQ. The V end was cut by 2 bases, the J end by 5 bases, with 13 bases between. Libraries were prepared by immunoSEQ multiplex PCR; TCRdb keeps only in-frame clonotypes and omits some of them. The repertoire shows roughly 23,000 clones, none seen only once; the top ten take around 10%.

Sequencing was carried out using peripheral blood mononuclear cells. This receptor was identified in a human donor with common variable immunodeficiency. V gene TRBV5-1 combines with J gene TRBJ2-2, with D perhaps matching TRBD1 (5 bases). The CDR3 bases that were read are TGCGCCAGCAGCTTCGGTCAGGGCGAGACCGGGGAG. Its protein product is CASSFGQGETGE. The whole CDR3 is CASSFGQGETGELFF.